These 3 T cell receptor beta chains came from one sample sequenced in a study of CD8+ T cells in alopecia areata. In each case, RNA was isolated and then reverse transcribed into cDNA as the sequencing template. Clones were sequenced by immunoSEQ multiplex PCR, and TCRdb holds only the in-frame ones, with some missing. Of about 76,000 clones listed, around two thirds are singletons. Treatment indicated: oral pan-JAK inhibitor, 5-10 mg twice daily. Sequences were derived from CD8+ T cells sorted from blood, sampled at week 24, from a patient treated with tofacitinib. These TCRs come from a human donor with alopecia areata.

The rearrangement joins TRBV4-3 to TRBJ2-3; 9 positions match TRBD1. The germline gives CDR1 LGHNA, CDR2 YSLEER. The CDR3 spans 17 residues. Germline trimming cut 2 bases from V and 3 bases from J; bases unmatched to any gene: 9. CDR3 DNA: TGCGCCAGCAGCCAACAGGACAGGGGATTTGATACAGATACGCAGTATTTT. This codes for CASSQQDRGFDTDTQYF.

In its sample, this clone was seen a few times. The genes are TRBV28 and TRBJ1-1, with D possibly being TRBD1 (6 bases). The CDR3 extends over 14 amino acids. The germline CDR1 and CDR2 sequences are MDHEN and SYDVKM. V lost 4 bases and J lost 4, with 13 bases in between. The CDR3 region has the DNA TGTGCCAGCAGTTGGTCAGGGGTAGGCACTGAAGCTTTCTTT. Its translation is CASSWSGVGTEAFF.

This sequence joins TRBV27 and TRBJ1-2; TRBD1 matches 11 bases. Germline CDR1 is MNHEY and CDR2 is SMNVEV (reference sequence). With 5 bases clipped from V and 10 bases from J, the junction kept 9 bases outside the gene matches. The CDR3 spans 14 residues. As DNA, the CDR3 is TGTGCCAGCAGTCCACCGCCGGGACAGGGGGACTACACCTTC. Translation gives CASSPPPGQGDYTF.